This T cell receptor (beta chain) was obtained from a study of T-cell memory formation after mild COVID-19. TCRdb passed the 5' RACE reads through MiXCR, listing each CDR3 protein once. There are 150,000 or so distinct CDR3 sequences in the sample; about 14% occur only once, and 13% to 15% lies in the top ten. The CDR3 consists of 16 residues. The ends lost 4 bases at V and 10 bases at J; junction bases unmatched: 12. This clonotype was counted between two and nine times. The chain employs TRBV12-3 or TRBV12-4 and TRBJ2-1; 11 bases line up with TRBD2. Sequenced sample: PBMCs or a T cell subset sorted from them (not recorded which). The origin of this receptor is an adult woman who had mild COVID-19 (a few samples of this study predate the infection). Cell type and time point are not known. The CDR3 region has the DNA TGTGCCAGCAGTTCGTCGACTAGCGGGGACCTGGGCGAGCAGTTCTTC. Translation: CASSSSTSGDLGEQFF.